The 13 T cell receptor beta chains in this list originate from one sample, sequenced in a study of shared clonotypes between healthy human individuals (dated by TCRdb to 2020 to 2022). The library was made by the immunoSEQ multiplex PCR assay. TCRdb took this table from immuneACCESS and kept in-frame rearrangements with V and J called. Such tables lack part of the clones; where checked against another copy, unresolved V genes explain under half of the gap, and the rest is unexplained. The sample records roughly 2,500,000 clones, 93% of which are singletons. Approximately 0.35% of the sample is held by the ten biggest clonotypes. Input material: naive CD4+ T cells from PBMCs. The cell subset or site label corresponds to: CD45RA+ positively selected. Receptor source: a man aged 18 to 30 in good health. Some clones in this sample may be carry-over from other donors' samples.

This chain connects TRBV6-1 to TRBJ1-1; the D gene is possibly TRBD1 (6 bases). This CDR3 has 11 amino acids. Germline CDR1 reads MNHNS; CDR2 reads SASEGT. V lost 6 bases and J 7 bases, leaving 9 bases between the germline ends. The CDR3 protein is CASRQDSEAFF. The CDR3 region has the DNA TGTGCCAGCAGACAGGACAGTGAAGCTTTCTTT.

The gene calls are TRBV7-9 and TRBJ2-7; a weak D match, TRBD2 (5 bases). This CDR3 comprises 14 residues. V lost 1 base and J 7 bases, leaving 14 bases between the germline ends. Per the germline V gene, CDR1 is SEHNR and CDR2 is FQNEAQ (reference sequence). The CDR3 nucleotides read TGTGCCAGCAGCTTAGGCGGCGGGTTGTGGGAGCAGTACTTC. This gives the protein CASSLGGGLWEQYF.

In its sample, this clone was seen once. V is TRBV4-3 and J is TRBJ1-3; the D is unclear. The germline V gene has CDR1 LGHNA and CDR2 YSLEER. The CDR3 runs to 15 residues. Trimming removed 3 bases from V and 3 bases from J, with 12 bases in between. In DNA form, the CDR3 reads TGCGCCAGCAGCCAGTTACGGGGAGATGGAAACACCATATATTTT. The encoded protein is CASSQLRGDGNTIYF.

This chain connects TRBV4-2 to TRBJ2-2; D is possibly TRBD1 or TRBD2 (5 bases each). Trimming took off 4 bases at V and 6 bases at J, with 18 bases between the two ends. The germline gives CDR1 LGHNA, CDR2 YNFKEQ. The CDR3 length is 16 residues. DNA of the CDR3: TGTGCCAGCAGCCCCAGGGAGCAGGTCGTCCCCGGGGAGCTGTTTTTT. This codes for CASSPREQVVPGELFF.

The chain has TRBV30 and TRBJ2-7, with D unclear. Trimming stripped 2 bases from V and 7 bases from J, with 9 bases between. There are 11 residues in the CDR3. CDR1 GTSNPN and CDR2 SVGIG come from the germline V gene (reference sequence). CDR3 region: CAWSLRSEQYF. The CDR3 region has the DNA TGTGCCTGGAGTCTCCGCTCGGAGCAGTACTTC.

This clone came up a few times. The same CDR3 arises from other DNA sequences in this sample as well. This chain links TRBV5-1 with TRBJ1-2; no firm D call. Germline CDR1 SGHRS, CDR2 YFSETQ. This CDR3 has 13 amino acids. With 0 bases removed from V and 2 bases from J, the gap between germline ends came to 5 bases. CDR3 bases: TGCGCCAGCAGCTTGGGTCAGAACTATGGCTACACCTTC. This sequence encodes CASSLGQNYGYTF.

The chain employs TRBV30 and TRBJ2-3; tentative D call: TRBD1 (6 bases). Germline CDR1 GTSNPN, CDR2 SVGIG (reference sequence). CDR3 size: 11 residues. With 5 bases removed from V and 6 bases from J, the gap between germline ends came to 9 bases. The CDR3 DNA is TGTGCCTGGGGAAGGGGGGATACGCAGTATTTT. This sequence encodes CAWGRGDTQYF.

The gene calls are TRBV6-1 and TRBJ2-7; D uncertain. The V and J ends lost 1 base and 11 bases respectively, with 15 bases between them. In germline, CDR1 is MNHNS, CDR2 SASEGT. The CDR3 loop spans 13 amino acids. DNA for the CDR3: TGTGCCAGCAGTGAAGTTATTTCCTCCCAGGAGTACTTC. Translation: CASSEVISSQEYF.

The rearrangement uses TRBV5-4 and TRBJ2-1; TRBD1 might be the D (6 bases). The V end lost 5 bases, the J end lost 6 bases, and 18 bases lay between the germline ends. Germline loops: CDR1 SGHNT, CDR2 YYREEE (reference sequence). There are 15 residues in the CDR3. CDR3 in DNA: TGTGCCAGCAGTACAGGGACAACTCGCGCCAATGAGCAGTTCTTC. It encodes CASSTGTTRANEQFF.

This rearrangement joins TRBV7-9 to TRBJ2-1; TRBD2 matches at 11 bases. This CDR3 has 17 amino acids. Germline V gene lookup returns CDR1 SEHNR and CDR2 FQNEAQ (reference sequence). J was trimmed by 4 bases and V by 5 bases; bases with no gene match: 10. For the CDR3, the DNA is TGTGCCAGCAGCCCGACCTACCTAGCGGGAGGATACAATGAGCAGTTCTTC. Translation gives CASSPTYLAGGYNEQFF.

V gene TRBV9 combines with J gene TRBJ2-1; 16 bases are shared with TRBD2. This CDR3 region has 16 residues. Germline lookup yields CDR1 SGDLS and CDR2 YYNGEE. Trimming took 4 bases from V and 6 from J; bases not matched to a gene: 4. Here the CDR3 DNA reads TGTGCCAGCAGCAGGGGGACTAGCGGGAGGGCCAATGAGCAGTTCTTC. This translates into CASSRGTSGRANEQFF.

The rearrangement links TRBV11-3 to TRBJ2-5; 9 bases agree with TRBD1. The CDR3 length is 15 residues. J lost 3 bases, V lost 1 base, and 3 bases had no gene match. The germline V gene has CDR1 SGHNT and CDR2 YENEEA. The CDR3 DNA reads as TGTGCCAGCAGCTTAGGAGGGGACAGGGAAGAGACCCAGTACTTC. This gives the protein CASSLGGDREETQYF.

The V and J genes are TRBV15 and TRBJ2-2; 12 bases map to TRBD2. The CDR3 loop spans 18 amino acids. After removal of 1 base from V and 0 bases from J, the junction contained 3 bases not matched to a gene. Germline V gives CDR1 LNHNV, CDR2 YYDKDF (reference sequence). The CDR3 here is CATSRGLAGGPNTGELFF. The CDR3 DNA reads TGTGCCACCAGCAGAGGGCTAGCGGGAGGGCCGAACACCGGGGAGCTGTTTTTT.